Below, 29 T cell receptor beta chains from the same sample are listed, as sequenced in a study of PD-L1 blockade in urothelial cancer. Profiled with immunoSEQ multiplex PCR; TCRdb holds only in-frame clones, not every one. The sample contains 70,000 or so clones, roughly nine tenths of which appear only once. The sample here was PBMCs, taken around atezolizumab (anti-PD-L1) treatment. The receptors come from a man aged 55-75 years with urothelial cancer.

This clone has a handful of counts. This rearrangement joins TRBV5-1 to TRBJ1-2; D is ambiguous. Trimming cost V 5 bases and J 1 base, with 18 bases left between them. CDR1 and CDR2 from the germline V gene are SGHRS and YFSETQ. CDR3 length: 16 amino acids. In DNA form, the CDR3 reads TGCGCCAGCAGACAGATTGCACCCGCCCTTAACTATGGCTACACCTTC. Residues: CASRQIAPALNYGYTF.

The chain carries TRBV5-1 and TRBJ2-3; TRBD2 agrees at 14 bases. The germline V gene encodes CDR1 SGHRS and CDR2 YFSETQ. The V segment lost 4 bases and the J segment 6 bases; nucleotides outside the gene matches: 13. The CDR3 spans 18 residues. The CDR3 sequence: CASSPDTGTSGRTDTQYF. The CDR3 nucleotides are TGCGCCAGCAGCCCCGATACGGGGACTAGCGGGAGAACGGATACGCAGTATTTT.

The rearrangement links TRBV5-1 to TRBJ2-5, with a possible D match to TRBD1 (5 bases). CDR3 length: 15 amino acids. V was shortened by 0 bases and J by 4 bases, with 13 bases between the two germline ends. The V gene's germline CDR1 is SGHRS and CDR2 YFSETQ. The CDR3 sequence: CASSLGKTGSETQYF. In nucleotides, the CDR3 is TGCGCCAGCAGCTTGGGTAAAACAGGATCAGAGACCCAGTACTTC.

CDR3 DNA: TGCGCCAGCAGCAAGGGACAGGGTTCCTACGAGCAGTACTTC. This translates into CASSKGQGSYEQYF. The genes are TRBV5-1 and TRBJ2-7, with TRBD1 matching 9 bases. Germline CDR1 reads SGHRS; CDR2 reads YFSETQ. Germline trimming cut 4 bases from V and 1 base from J; bases unmatched to any gene: 3. The CDR3 covers 14 residues.

CDR3: CASSYSWGGWAFF. The CDR3 nucleotides are TGTGCCAGCAGTTACTCTTGGGGGGGCTGGGCTTTCTTT. The rearrangement uses TRBV6-5 and TRBJ1-1, with D maybe TRBD1 (6 bases). V was shortened by 0 bases and J by 11 bases, with 13 bases between the two germline ends. Germline CDR1 is MNHEY and CDR2 is SVGAGI. The CDR3 is 13 amino acids.

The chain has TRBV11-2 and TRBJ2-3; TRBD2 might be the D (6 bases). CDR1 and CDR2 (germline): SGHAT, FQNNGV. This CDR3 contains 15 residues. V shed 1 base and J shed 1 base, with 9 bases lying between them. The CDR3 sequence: CASSLVVAGTDTQYF. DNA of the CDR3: TGTGCCAGCAGCTTAGTGGTAGCGGGCACAGATACGCAGTATTTT.

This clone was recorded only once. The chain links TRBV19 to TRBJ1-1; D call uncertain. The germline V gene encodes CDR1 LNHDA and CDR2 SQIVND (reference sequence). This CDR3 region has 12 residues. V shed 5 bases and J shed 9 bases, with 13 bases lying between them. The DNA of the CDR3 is TGTGCCAGTAGTGTGACGGGAGGGCAAGCTTTCTTT. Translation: CASSVTGGQAFF.

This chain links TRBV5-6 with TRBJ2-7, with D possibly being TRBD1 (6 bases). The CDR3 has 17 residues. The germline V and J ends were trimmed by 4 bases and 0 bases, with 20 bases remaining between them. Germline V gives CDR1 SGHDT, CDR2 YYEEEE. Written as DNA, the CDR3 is TGTGCCAGCAGCCAAAGGGAACAGGGTTTGAGCTCCTACGAGCAGTACTTC. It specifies CASSQREQGLSSYEQYF.

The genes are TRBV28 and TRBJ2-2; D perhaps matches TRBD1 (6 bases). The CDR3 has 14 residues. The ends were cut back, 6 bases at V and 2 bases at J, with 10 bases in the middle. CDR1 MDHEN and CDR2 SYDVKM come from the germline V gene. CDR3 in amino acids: CASRSRGNTGELFF. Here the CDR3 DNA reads TGTGCCAGCAGGTCCAGGGGAAACACCGGGGAGCTGTTTTTT.

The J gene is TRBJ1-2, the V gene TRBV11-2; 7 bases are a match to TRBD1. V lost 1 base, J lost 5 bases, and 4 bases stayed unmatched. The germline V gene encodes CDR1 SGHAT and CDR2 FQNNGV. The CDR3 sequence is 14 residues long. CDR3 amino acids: CASSLVPGGYGYTF. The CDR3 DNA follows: TGTGCCAGCAGCTTAGTTCCAGGGGGGTATGGCTACACCTTC.

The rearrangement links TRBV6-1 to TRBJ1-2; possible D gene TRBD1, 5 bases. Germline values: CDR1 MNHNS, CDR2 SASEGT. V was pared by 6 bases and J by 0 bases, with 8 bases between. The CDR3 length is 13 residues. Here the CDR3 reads CASSRDSNYGYTF. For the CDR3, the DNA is TGTGCCAGCAGCCGGGACTCTAACTATGGCTACACCTTC.

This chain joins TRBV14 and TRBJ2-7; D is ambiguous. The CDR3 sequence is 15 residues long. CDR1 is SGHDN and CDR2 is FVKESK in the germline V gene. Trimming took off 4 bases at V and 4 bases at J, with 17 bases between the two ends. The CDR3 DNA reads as TGTGCCAGCAGCCGGTCCGGGTCTCGTCTTTACGAGCAGTACTTC. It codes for CASSRSGSRLYEQYF.

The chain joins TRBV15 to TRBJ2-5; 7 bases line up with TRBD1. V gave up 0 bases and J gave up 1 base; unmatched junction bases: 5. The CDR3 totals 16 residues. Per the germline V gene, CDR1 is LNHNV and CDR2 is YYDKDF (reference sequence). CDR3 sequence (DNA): TGTGCCACCAGCAGAGAAACAGGGGTGCCCCAAGAGACCCAGTACTTC. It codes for CATSRETGVPQETQYF.

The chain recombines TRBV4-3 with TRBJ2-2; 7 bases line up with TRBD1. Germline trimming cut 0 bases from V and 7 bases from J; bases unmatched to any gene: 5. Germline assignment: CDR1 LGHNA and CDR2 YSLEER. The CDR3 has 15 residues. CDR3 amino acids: CASSQESNRGGELFF. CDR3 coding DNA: TGCGCCAGCAGCCAAGAATCGAACAGGGGCGGGGAGCTGTTTTTT.

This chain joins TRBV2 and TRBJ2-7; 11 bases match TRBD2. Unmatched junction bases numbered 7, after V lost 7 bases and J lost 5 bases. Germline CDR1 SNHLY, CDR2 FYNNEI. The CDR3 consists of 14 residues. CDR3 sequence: CASTTSGRDHEQYF. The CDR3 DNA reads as TGTGCCAGCACTACTAGCGGGAGAGACCACGAGCAGTACTTC.

The CDR3 is CASSFFTVGGYGYTF. Written as DNA, the CDR3 is TGTGCCAGCAGCTTCTTCACAGTCGGAGGCTATGGCTACACCTTC. V gene TRBV5-4 combines with J gene TRBJ1-2; D gene unclear. The CDR3 spans 15 residues. Germline V gene lookup returns CDR1 SGHNT and CDR2 YYREEE (reference sequence). Trimming removed 2 bases from V and 4 bases from J, with 15 bases in between.

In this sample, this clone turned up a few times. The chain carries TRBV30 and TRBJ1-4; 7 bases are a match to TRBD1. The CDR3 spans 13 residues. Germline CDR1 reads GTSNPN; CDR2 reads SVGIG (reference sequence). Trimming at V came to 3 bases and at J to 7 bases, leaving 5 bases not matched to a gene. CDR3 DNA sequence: TGTGCCTGGAGGTCGGCAGGGGGTGAAAAACTGTTTTTT. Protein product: CAWRSAGGEKLFF.

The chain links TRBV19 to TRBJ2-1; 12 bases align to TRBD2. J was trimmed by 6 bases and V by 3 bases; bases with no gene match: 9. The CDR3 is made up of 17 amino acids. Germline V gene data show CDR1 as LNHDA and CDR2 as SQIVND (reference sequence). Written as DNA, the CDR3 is TGTGCCAGTAGTATTCCCTCACGGACTAGCGGGGTCAATGAGCAGTTCTTC. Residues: CASSIPSRTSGVNEQFF.

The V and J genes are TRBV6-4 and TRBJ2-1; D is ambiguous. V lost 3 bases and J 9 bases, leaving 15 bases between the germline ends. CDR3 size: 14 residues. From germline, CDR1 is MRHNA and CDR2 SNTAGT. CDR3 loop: CASSETGFNGEQFF. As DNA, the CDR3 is TGTGCCAGCAGTGAGACCGGGTTTAACGGTGAGCAGTTCTTC.

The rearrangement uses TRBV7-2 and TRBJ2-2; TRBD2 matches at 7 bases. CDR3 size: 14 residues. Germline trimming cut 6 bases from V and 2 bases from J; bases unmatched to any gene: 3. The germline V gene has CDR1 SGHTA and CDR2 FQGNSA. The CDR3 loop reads CASRRDYNTGELFF. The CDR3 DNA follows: TGTGCCAGCAGGCGGGACTATAACACCGGGGAGCTGTTTTTT.

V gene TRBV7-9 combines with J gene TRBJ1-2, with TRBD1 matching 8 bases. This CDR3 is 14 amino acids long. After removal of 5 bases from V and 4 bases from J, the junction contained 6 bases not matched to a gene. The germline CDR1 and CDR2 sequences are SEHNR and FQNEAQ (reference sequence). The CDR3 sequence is CASSPQTGVYGYTF. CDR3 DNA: TGTGCCAGCAGCCCCCAGACAGGGGTCTATGGCTACACCTTC. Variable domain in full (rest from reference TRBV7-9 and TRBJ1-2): DTGVSQNPRHKITKRGQNVTFRCDPISEHNRLYWYRQTLGQGPEFLTYFQNEAQLEKSRLLSDRFSAERPKGSFSTLEIQRTEQGDSAMYLCASSPQTGVYGYTFGSGTRLTVV.

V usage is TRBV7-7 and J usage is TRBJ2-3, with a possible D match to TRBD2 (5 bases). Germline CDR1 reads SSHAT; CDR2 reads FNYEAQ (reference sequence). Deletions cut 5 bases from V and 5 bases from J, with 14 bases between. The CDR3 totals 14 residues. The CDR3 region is CASSLSGSVDTQYF. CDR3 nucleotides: TGTGCCAGCAGCCTTAGTGGGAGTGTAGATACGCAGTATTTT.

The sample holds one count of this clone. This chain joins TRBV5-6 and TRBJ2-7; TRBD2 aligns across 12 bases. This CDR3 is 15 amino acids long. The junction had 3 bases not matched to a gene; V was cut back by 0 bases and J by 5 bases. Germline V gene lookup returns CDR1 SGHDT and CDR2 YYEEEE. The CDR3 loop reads CASSLGGLAGNEQYF. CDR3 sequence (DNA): TGTGCCAGCAGCTTGGGAGGACTAGCGGGAAACGAGCAGTACTTC. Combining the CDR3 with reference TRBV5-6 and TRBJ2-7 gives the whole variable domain DAGVTQSPTHLIKTRGQQVTLRCSPKSGHDTVSWYQQALGQGPQFIFQYYEEEERQRGNFPDRFSGHQFPNYSSELNVNALLLGDSALYLCASSLGGLAGNEQYFGPGTRLTVT.

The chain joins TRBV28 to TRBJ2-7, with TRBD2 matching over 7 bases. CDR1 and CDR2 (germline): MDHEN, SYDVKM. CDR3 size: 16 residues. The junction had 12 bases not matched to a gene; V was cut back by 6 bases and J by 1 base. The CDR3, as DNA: TGTGCCAGCAGGCCCCCCCTAGCGGTTGCTTCCTACGAGCAGTACTTC. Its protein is CASRPPLAVASYEQYF.

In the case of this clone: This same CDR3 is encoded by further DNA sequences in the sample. CDR3 loop: CASSYSGKQYEQYF. In nucleotides, the CDR3 is TGTGCCAGCAGTTACTCCGGGAAGCAATACGAGCAGTACTTC. The chain recombines TRBV6-6 with TRBJ2-7; D is perhaps TRBD2 (5 bases). Germline-derived CDR1 and CDR2 are MNHNY and SVGAGI (reference sequence). The CDR3 spans 14 residues. Trimming removed 0 bases at V and 4 bases at J, with 10 bases between.

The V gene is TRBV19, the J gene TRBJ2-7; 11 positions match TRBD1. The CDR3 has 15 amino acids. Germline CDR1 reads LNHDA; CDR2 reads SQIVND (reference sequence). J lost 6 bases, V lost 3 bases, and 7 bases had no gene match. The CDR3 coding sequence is TGTGCCAGTAGTATCGCAGCGGACAGGGGGCTCGAGCAGTACTTC. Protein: CASSIAADRGLEQYF.

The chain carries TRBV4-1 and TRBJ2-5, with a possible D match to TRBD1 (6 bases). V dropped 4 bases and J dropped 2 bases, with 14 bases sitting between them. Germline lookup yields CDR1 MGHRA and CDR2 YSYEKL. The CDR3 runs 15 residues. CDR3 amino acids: CASSRFGQTQETQYF. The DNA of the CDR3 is TGCGCCAGCAGCCGATTTGGACAGACTCAAGAGACCCAGTACTTC.

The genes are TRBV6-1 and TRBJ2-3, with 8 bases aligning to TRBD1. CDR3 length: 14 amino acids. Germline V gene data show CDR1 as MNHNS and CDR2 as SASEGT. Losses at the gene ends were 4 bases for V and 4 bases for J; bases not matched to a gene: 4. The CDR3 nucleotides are TGTGCCAGCAGTGGGACAGGGTTGGCAGATACGCAGTATTTT. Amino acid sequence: CASSGTGLADTQYF.

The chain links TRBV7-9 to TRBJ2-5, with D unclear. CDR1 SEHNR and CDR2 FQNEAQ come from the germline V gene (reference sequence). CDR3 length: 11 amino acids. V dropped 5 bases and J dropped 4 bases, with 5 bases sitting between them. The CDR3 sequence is CASSPGETQYF. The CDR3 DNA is TGTGCCAGCAGCCCGGGAGAGACCCAGTACTTC. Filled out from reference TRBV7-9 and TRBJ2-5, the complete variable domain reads DTGVSQNPRHKITKRGQNVTFRCDPISEHNRLYWYRQTLGQGPEFLTYFQNEAQLEKSRLLSDRFSAERPKGSFSTLEIQRTEQGDSAMYLCASSPGETQYFGPGTRLLVL.